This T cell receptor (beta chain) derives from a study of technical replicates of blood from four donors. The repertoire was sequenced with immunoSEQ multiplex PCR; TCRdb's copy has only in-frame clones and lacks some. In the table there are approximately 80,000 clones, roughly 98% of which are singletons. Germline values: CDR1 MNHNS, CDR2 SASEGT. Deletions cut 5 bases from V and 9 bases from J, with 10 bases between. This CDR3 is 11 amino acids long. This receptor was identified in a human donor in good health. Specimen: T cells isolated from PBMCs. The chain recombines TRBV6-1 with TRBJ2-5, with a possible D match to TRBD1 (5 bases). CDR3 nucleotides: TGTGCCAGCAGTTTGGGGCGGTCCCAGTACTTC. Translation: CASSLGRSQYF.